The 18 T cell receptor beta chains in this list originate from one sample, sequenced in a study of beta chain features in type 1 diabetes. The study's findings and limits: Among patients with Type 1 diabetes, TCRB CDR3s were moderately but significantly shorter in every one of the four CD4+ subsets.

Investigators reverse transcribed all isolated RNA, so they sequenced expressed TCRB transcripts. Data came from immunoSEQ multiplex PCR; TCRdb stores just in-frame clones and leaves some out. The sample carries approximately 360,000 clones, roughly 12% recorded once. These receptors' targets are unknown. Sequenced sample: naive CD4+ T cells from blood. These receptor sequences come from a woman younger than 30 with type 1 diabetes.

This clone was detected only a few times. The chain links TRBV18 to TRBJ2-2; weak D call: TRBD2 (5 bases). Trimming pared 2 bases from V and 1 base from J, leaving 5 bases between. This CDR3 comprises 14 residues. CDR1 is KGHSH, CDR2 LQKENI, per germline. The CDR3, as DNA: TGTGCCAGCTCACCAGCGGGGAACACCGGGGAGCTGTTTTTT. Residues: CASSPAGNTGELFF.

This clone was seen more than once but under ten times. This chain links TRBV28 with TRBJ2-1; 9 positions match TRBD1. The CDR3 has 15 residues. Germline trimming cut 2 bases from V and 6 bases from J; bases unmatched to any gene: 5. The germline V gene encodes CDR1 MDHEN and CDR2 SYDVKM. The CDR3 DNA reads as TGTGCCAGCAGTTTAGCCGGGACAGGGATCAATGAGCAGTTCTTC. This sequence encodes CASSLAGTGINEQFF.

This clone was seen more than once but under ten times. CDR3 DNA sequence: TGTGCCAGCAGCTCACAGGGGCGGACTGAAGCTTTCTTT. Its protein product is CASSSQGRTEAFF. J is TRBJ1-1 and V is TRBV21-1; the table's TRBD1 call for D was not verified on the DNA. TRBV21-1 is a pseudogene. The CDR3 covers 13 residues.

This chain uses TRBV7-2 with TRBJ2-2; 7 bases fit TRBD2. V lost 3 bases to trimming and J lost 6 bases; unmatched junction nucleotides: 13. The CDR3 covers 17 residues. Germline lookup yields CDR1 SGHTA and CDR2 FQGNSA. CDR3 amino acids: CASSFPQAGGSSGELFF. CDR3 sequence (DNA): TGTGCCAGCAGCTTTCCCCAAGCAGGCGGGAGTTCCGGGGAGCTGTTTTTT.

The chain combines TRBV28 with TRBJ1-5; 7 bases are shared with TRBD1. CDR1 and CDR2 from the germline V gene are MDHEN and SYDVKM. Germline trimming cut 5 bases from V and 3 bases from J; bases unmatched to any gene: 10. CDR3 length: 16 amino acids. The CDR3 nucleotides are TGTGCCAGCAGTCTCCAAGGGCAGGGGGACAATCAGCCCCAGCATTTT. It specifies CASSLQGQGDNQPQHF. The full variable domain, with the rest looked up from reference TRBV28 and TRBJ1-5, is DVKVTQSSRYLVKRTGEKVFLECVQDMDHENMFWYRQDPGLGLRLIYFSYDVKMKEKGDIPEGYSVSREKKERFSLILESASTNQTSMYLCASSLQGQGDNQPQHFGDGTRLSIL.

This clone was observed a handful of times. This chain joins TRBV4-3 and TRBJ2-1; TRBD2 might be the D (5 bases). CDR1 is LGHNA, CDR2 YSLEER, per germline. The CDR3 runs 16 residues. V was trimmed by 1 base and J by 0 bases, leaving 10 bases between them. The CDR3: CASSQGLARSYNEQFF. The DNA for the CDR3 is TGCGCCAGCAGCCAAGGCCTAGCTCGCTCCTACAATGAGCAGTTCTTC.

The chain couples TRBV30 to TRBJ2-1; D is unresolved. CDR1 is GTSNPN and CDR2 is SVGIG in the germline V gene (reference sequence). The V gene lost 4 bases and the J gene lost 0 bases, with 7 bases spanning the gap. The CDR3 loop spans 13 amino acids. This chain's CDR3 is CAWMLASYNEQFF. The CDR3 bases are TGTGCCTGGATGTTGGCCTCCTACAATGAGCAGTTCTTC.

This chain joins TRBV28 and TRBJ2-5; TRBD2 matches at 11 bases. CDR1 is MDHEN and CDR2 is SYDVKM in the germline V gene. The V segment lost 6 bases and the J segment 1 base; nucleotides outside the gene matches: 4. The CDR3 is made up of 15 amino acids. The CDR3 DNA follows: TGTGCCAGCAGGCTAGCGGGGGGAGTCCAAGAGACCCAGTACTTC. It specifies CASRLAGGVQETQYF.

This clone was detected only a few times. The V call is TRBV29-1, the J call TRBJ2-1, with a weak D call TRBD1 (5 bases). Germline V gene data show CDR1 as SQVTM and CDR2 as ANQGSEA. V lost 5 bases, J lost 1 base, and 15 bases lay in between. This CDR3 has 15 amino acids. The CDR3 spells CSVPTRQSSYNEQFF. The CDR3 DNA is TGCAGCGTTCCCACCAGACAGTCGTCCTACAATGAGCAGTTCTTC.

The CDR3 region is CASSPSGYEQYF. The CDR3 nucleotides read TGTGCCAGCAGTCCTAGCGGCTACGAGCAGTACTTC. The chain employs TRBV6-5 and TRBJ2-7, with TRBD2 matching over 7 bases. CDR1 MNHEY and CDR2 SVGAGI come from the germline V gene. This CDR3 is 12 amino acids long. V gave up 5 bases and J gave up 3 bases; unmatched junction bases: 1.

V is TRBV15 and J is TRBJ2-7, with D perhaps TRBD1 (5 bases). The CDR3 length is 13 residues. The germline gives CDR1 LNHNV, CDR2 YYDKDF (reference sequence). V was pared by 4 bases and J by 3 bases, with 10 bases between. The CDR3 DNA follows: TGTGCCACCAGCACCCGACAGAACTACGAGCAGTACTTC. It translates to CATSTRQNYEQYF. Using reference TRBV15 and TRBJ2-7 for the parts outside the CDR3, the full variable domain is DAMVIQNPRYQVTQFGKPVTLSCSQTLNHNVMYWYQQKSSQAPKLLFHYYDKDFNNEADTPDNFQSRRPNTSFCFLDIRSPGLGDTAMYLCATSTRQNYEQYFGPGTRLTVT.

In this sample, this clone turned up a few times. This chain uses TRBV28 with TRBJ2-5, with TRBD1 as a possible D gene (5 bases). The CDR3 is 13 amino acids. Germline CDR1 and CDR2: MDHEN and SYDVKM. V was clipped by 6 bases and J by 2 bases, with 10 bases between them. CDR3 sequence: CASRGPKQETQYF. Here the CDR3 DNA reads TGTGCCAGCAGGGGGCCCAAACAAGAGACCCAGTACTTC.

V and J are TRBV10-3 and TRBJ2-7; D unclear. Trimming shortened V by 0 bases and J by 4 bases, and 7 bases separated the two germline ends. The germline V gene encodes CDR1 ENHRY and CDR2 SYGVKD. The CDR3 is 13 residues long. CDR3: CAISESVRYEQYF. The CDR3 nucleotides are TGTGCCATCAGTGAGTCGGTCAGATACGAGCAGTACTTC.

The CDR3 region is CASSPREGASYEQYF. The DNA for the CDR3 is TGTGCCAGCTCACCGCGGGAGGGGGCTTCGTACGAGCAGTACTTC. V usage is TRBV18 and J usage is TRBJ2-7; the match to TRBD2 covers 9 bases. Losses at the gene ends were 3 bases for V and 4 bases for J; bases not matched to a gene: 7. Germline V CDR1 and CDR2: KGHSH, LQKENI. The CDR3 has 15 residues.

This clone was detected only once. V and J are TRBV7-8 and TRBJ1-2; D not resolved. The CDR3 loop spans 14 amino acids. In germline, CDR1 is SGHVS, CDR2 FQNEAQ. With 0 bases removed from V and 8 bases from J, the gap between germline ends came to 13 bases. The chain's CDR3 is CASSLAGSEEGYTF. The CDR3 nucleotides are TGTGCCAGCAGCTTAGCTGGAAGCGAAGAAGGCTACACCTTC.

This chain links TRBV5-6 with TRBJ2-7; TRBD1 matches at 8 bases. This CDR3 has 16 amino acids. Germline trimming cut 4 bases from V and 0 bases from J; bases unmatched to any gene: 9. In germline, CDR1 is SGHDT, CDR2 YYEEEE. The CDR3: CASSGNRDRSSYEQYF. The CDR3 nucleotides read TGTGCCAGCAGCGGGAACCGGGACAGGAGCTCCTACGAGCAGTACTTC.

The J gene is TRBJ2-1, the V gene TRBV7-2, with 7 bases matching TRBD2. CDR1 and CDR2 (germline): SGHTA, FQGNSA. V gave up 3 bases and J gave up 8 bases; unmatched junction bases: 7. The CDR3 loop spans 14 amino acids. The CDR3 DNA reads TGTGCCAGCAGCTTGGCGGGAGTGAACCATGAGCAGTTCTTC. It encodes CASSLAGVNHEQFF.

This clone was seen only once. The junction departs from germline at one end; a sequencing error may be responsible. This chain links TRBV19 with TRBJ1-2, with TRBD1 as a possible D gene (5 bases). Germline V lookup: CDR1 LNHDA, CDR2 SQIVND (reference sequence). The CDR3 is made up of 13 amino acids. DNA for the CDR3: TGTACCAGTATTGGGCAGGGTGACTATGGCTACACCTTC. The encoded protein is CTSIGQGDYGYTF.